This T cell receptor (beta chain) was observed in a study of Ad26.COV2.S vaccination and SARS-CoV-2 variants. Study at large: Ad26.COV2.S given intramuscularly, once or twice 56 days apart. Study-level findings and limits: Among vaccine recipients, spike-specific TCR breadth exceeded that of placebo recipients.

Clones were read by immunoSEQ multiplex PCR, and TCRdb kept only the in-frame ones, dropping some. This repertoire shows hundreds of thousands of clones, 70% to 90% found once; its top ten account for approximately 1.5%. The CDR3 loop spans 11 amino acids. From germline, CDR1 is GTSNPN and CDR2 SVGIG (reference sequence). This clone was observed a handful of times. What it recognizes is unknown. Germline is not matched at one junction end, which may reflect a read error. Treatment described: roughly 20 received Ad26.COV2.S at low or high dose, single or two shots; roughly five received placebo; per-sample allocation not given. Collection of samples fell on day 63 after the first vaccine or placebo injection. An Ad26 vector carrying the Wuhan-strain SARS-CoV-2 spike served as the vaccine.

This chain joins TRBV30 and TRBJ2-7; 7 positions agree with TRBD1. The TCR was taken from a person aged 18-65 years who received the Ad26.COV2.S COVID-19 vaccine or a placebo. Sample: peripheral blood, taken in a trial of Ad26.COV2.S vaccine versus placebo. The CDR3 coding sequence is TGTGCCTGGCATGCGCCGGGACAGTTCCTTTTC. Translating gives CAWHAPGQFLF.